The present T cell receptor beta chain was sequenced within a study of shared clonotypes between healthy human individuals. Broader study findings: Against clonotypes common to all four donors, non-shared ones had lower generation probabilities. Naive subsets tended to show greater estimated richness than memory subsets.

On this clone: Its specificity is not known.

The authors loaded roughly 180 ng DNA, about 30,000 T cell genomes, into sorted-subset replicate PCRs. Using immunoSEQ multiplex PCR, the repertoire was profiled, and TCRdb retains in-frame clones only, with some absent. The top ten hold over 1% of the sample, which has over a million clones, approximately 96% seen once. CDR1 is LGHNA and CDR2 is YNFKEQ in the germline V gene. The CDR3 spans 18 residues. V dropped 0 bases and J dropped 8; count of bases not matched to a gene: 12. The V and J genes are TRBV4-2 and TRBJ2-2, with 10 bases lining up with TRBD2. This clonotype was obtained from a man under 40 in good health. The material sequenced was naive CD4+ T cells sorted from blood. Regarding subset: CD45RA+ positively selected. The CDR3 loop is CASSQDLLAGAGAGELFF. DNA for the CDR3: TGTGCCAGCAGCCAAGATCTCCTAGCGGGAGCTGGTGCGGGGGAGCTGTTTTTT.